This T cell receptor beta chain was recorded in a study of blood T cells in healthy people across ages (dated by TCRdb to between 2014 and 2017). About the study as a whole: In model experiments, roughly one uniquely barcoded TCR beta cDNA molecule per two T cells was captured by template switching. The donors were split into four age groups: young (average around 15 years), middle-aged (roughly 40), aged (more than 55) and long-lived (under 90). For two donors (one aged 18 to 30 and one aged 80 or older), the study analyzed two additional independent replicas of 1 million unique cDNA reads from the same blood draw. Age-related changes in TCR beta repertoire diversity were measured in the study by deep sequencing normalized with unique cDNA molecular identifiers. Donors of different ages were randomly distributed across sequencing lanes to avoid experimental bias. Study-level results and caveats: Observed TCR beta diversity per million T cells fell roughly linearly with age, and a significant reduction was already apparent by age roughly 40. Estimates of total diversity based on one million sequenced T cells were considered lower bounds and underestimates. Because profiling used bulk unsorted PBMCs, naive and antigen-experienced compartments could not be compared conclusively. Compared with the aged group, the long-lived group had more naive CD4+ T cells, fewer expanded clones and increased TCR diversity, suggesting age selection. The percentage of naive T cells measured by flow cytometry correlated strongly with observed TCR beta diversity. Because donor CMV infection status was unknown, age-related changes in expanded clonotypes were potentially confounded.

V is pared back by 6 bases and J by 4 bases, with 10 bases lying between the germline termini. From the germline V gene, CDR1 is MNHNS and CDR2 is SASEGT. The CDR3 runs 13 amino acids, cysteine and phenylalanine included. The sequence is cut down to CDR3 DNA, 39 bases in frame from base 1. The donors were roughly 40 Caucasian individuals from Russia, aged roughly 6 to 95 years, who were systemically healthy. Each donor gave 8 to 10 milliliters of peripheral blood, drawn into EDTA-treated Vacutainer tubes. Ficoll-Paque density-gradient centrifugation was used to isolate PBMCs, with at least 6 million per sample. Total RNA was extracted from PBMCs with Trizol reagent, with at least 5.5 micrograms obtained per sample. Naive CD45RAhigh/CD27high T cell percentages were measured by flow cytometry on a PBMC aliquot from every donor. Remarks on this clonotype: The antigen this receptor binds is unknown. No base-level quality is on record; no much larger clone is a single base apart.

The library was prepared using 5' RACE. The instrument was an Illumina HiSeq 2500. The second PCR ran for about 6 to 11 cycles and used a J-beta primer mix along with a sample-barcoded 5' primer. A unique molecular identifier was introduced onto each TCR beta cDNA molecule by a template-switch 5' adaptor carrying 12 random nucleotides. Each sample yielded at least 2.5 million CDR3-containing paired-end reads. The Mint cDNA synthesis kit, primed by a TRBC-specific oligonucleotide, was used to synthesize first-strand cDNA from all RNA. Following uracil-DNA glycosylase treatment, a first 18-cycle PCR with universal primers M1SS and BC2_uni_R was performed on all cDNA. Per the source publication's procedure: For normalization, 1 million high-quality reads, each with a distinct molecular identifier, were randomly selected from each sample. Reads sharing molecular identifiers were discarded rather than binned into consensus sequences. MiTCR, run with a Q25 quality threshold and the strictest error-elimination algorithm, handled CDR3 identification, clonotype clustering and error correction. Lower-bound total TCR beta diversity was estimated with a nonparametric unseen species model using Euler transformation. TCRdb handled the public reads itself, with Q25 trimming in fastp and clone calling in MiXCR, and kept productive beta chains. Rows with one shared CDR3 protein collapse into an entry with the most common genes and DNA. The V and J calls come from TCRdb's annotation, not from the publication. The sample includes approximately 1,100,000 distinct CDR3 sequences, with 40% to 45% observed a single time. 15% to 20% of the sample comes from the top ten.

The clonotype originates from a woman aged 60-75 years in good health. The sample consisted of blood. Rearrangement joined TRBV6-1 to TRBJ1-5, with TRBD1 perhaps the D gene, on 5 matching bases. The CDR3 protein: CASRLTANQPQHF. The DNA is TGTGCCAGCAGATTGACAGCTAATCAGCCCCAGCATTTT.